This T cell receptor (beta chain) was documented in a study of T cells in Graves' hyperthyroidism and ophthalmopathy. Concerning this clonotype: Its antigen is currently unknown.

V was clipped by 7 bases and J by 3 bases; unmatched bases: 5. This CDR3 contains 13 residues. The germline CDR1 and CDR2 sequences are PRHDT and FYEKMQ (reference sequence). Criteria for exclusion of patients were uncontrolled infection, other autoimmune disease, pregnancy or lactation. RNA transcripts served as the template for amplifying TCR beta CDR3 regions. With the HTBI primer set, the TCR CDR3 went through a first round of RT-PCR. TCRdb used MiXCR to reprocess the multiplex PCR reads, holding one entry per CDR3 protein. The data show some 600,000 distinct CDR3 sequences, around 45% seen once. Notes on the study in general: Blood also showed most of the thyroid clonotypes that were expanded above 0.001.

Material: peripheral blood or thyroid tissue (not recorded which). This clonotype originated in a woman between 18 and 30 years old with Graves' hyperthyroidism. The chain is built from TRBV13 and TRBJ2-7; 8 bases match TRBD1. The CDR3 DNA reads TGTGCCAGCATTCTAGACAGGGGCTACGAGCAGTACTTC. This translates into CASILDRGYEQYF.